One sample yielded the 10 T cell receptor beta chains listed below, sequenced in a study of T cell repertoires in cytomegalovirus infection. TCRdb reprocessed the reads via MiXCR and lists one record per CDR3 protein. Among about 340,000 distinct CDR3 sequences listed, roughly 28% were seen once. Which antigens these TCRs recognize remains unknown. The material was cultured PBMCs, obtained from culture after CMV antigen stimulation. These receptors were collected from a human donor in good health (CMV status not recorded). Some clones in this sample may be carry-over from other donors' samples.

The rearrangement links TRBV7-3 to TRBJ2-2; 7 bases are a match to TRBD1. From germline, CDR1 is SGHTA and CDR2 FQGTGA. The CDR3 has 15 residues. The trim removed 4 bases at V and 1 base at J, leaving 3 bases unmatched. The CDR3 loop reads CASSSTGVNTGELFF. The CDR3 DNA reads TGTGCCAGCAGCTCCACAGGGGTGAACACCGGGGAGCTGTTTTTT.

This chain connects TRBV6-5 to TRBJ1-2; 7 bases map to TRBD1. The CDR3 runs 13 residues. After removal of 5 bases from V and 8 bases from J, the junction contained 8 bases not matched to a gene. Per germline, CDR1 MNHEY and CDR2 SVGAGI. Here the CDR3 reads CASSTGTVVGYTF. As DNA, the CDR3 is TGTGCCAGCAGTACCGGGACAGTTGTCGGCTACACCTTC.

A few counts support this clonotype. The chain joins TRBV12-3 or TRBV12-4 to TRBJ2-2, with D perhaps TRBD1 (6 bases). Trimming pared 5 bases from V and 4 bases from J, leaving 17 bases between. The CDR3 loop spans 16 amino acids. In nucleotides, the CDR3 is TGTGCCAGCAGTCTCTTTTGGCAGGGGTTCACCGGGGAGCTGTTTTTT. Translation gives CASSLFWQGFTGELFF.

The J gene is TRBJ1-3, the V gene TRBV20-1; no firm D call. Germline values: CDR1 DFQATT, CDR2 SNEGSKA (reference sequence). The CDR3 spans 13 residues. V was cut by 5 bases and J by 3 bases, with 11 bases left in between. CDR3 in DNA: TGCAGTGCTGGCATTAGGGTTGGAAACACCATATATTTT. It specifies CSAGIRVGNTIYF.

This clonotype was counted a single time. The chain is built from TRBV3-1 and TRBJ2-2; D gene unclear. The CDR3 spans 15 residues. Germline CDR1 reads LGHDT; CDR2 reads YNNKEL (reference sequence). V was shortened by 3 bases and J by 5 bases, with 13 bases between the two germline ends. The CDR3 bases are TGTGCCAGCAGCCATGCCCCTCGGCCTACCGGGGAGCTGTTTTTT. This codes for CASSHAPRPTGELFF.

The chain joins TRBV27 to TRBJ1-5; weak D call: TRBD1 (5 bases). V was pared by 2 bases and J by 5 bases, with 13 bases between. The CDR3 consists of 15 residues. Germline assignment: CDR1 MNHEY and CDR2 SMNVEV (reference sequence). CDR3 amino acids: CASSLTAGLHQPQHF. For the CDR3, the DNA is TGTGCCAGCAGTTTAACGGCAGGGCTGCATCAGCCCCAGCATTTT.

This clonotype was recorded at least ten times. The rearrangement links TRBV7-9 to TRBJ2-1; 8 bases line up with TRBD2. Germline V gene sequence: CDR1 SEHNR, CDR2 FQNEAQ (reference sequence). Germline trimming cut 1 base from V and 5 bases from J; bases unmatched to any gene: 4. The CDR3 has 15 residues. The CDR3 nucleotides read TGTGCCAGCAGCTTAGTGCTAGCGGGTAACAATGAGCAGTTCTTC. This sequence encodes CASSLVLAGNNEQFF. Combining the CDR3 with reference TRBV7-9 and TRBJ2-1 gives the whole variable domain DTGVSQNPRHKITKRGQNVTFRCDPISEHNRLYWYRQTLGQGPEFLTYFQNEAQLEKSRLLSDRFSAERPKGSFSTLEIQRTEQGDSAMYLCASSLVLAGNNEQFFGPGTRLTVL.

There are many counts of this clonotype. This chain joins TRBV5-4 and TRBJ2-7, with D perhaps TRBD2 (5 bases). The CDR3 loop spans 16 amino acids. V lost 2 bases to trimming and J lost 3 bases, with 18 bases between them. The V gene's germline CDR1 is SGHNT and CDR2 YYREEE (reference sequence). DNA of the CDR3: TGTGCCAGCAGCTTAAACTTTCGGGATCGCGGCTACGAGCAGTACTTC. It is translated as CASSLNFRDRGYEQYF.

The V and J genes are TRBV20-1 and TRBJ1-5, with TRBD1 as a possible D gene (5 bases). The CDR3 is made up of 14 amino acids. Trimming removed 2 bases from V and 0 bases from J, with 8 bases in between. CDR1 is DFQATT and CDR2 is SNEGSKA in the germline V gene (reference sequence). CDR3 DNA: TGCAGTGCTAGAAAAGGGGATAGCAATCAGCCCCAGCATTTT. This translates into CSARKGDSNQPQHF.

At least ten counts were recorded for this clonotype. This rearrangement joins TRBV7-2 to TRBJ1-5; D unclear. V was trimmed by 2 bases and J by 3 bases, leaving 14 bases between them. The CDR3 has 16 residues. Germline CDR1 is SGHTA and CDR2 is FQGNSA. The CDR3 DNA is TGTGCCAGCAGCTTAATTTCAGCAGGTCTCAATCAGCCCCAGCATTTT. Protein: CASSLISAGLNQPQHF.